Listed here are 11 T cell receptor beta chains from one sample, sequenced in a study of cytomegalovirus exposure and HLA in healthy donors. TCRdb's copy holds only in-frame clones and misses some; the assay was immunoSEQ multiplex PCR. The sample holds about 160,000 clones, 86% seen once. The sequenced sample was PBMCs. These receptors all stem from a woman aged 18-35 years in good health and CMV-seronegative.

This chain joins TRBV18 and TRBJ1-1; 8 bases fit TRBD1. The CDR3 has 14 amino acids. CDR1 and CDR2 (germline): KGHSH, LQKENI. The J segment lost 5 bases and the V segment lost 3 bases, leaving 5 bases of the junction unmatched. CDR3 sequence: CASSPWTGKTEAFF. CDR3 bases: TGTGCCAGCTCACCGTGGACAGGGAAAACTGAAGCTTTCTTT. The complete variable domain, with remaining parts taken from reference TRBV18 and TRBJ1-1, reads NAGVMQNPRHLVRRRGQEARLRCSPMKGHSHVYWYRQLPEEGLKFMVYLQKENIIDESGMPKERFSAEFPKEGPSILRIQQVVRGDSAAYFCASSPWTGKTEAFFGQGTRLTVV.

The rearrangement uses TRBV27 and TRBJ1-1; 12 nucleotides agree with TRBD1. In germline, CDR1 is MNHEY, CDR2 SMNVEV (reference sequence). This CDR3 is built from 18 residues. Trimming at V came to 7 bases and at J to 0 bases, leaving 12 bases not matched to a gene. The CDR3 spells CASTPFAGTGGVNTEAFF. The CDR3 DNA reads TGTGCCAGCACCCCTTTTGCTGGGACAGGGGGCGTGAACACTGAAGCTTTCTTT.

A single count supports this clone. V is TRBV4-3 and J is TRBJ1-2, with a tentative D call TRBD1 (6 bases). Germline values: CDR1 LGHNA, CDR2 YSLEER. CDR3 length equals 16 residues. With 0 bases removed from V and 3 bases from J, the gap between germline ends came to 14 bases. The CDR3 DNA reads TGCGCCAGCAGCCAAGATAGGCAGGGGATTTACTATGGCTACACCTTC. Residues: CASSQDRQGIYYGYTF.

This rearrangement joins TRBV6-5 to TRBJ1-1; no definite D call. CDR1 and CDR2 (germline): MNHEY, SVGAGI. With 0 bases removed from V and 8 bases from J, the gap between germline ends came to 10 bases. The CDR3 spans 13 residues. Here the CDR3 DNA reads TGTGCCAGCAGTTACTCAGAGGGTTCGGAAGCTTTCTTT. Translation: CASSYSEGSEAFF.

This sequence joins TRBV13 and TRBJ2-1, with D possibly matching TRBD2 (7 bases). V was shortened by 4 bases and J by 3 bases, with 16 bases between the two germline ends. CDR3 size: 16 residues. The germline V gene has CDR1 PRHDT and CDR2 FYEKMQ (reference sequence). This chain's CDR3 is CASSSHWGGGYNEQFF. CDR3 DNA sequence: TGTGCCAGCAGCTCCCATTGGGGGGGCGGCTACAATGAGCAGTTCTTC.

The chain links TRBV29-1 to TRBJ2-1, with a tentative D call TRBD2 (8 bases). Per germline, CDR1 SQVTM and CDR2 ANQGSEA. The CDR3 sequence is 16 residues long. Trimming took 5 bases from V and 6 from J, leaving 23 bases between them. The CDR3 DNA reads TGCAGCGTTCAGGGGGGCGGGAGGCTACTAGGCAATGAGCAGTTCTTC. Translating it yields CSVQGGGRLLGNEQFF.

This clone was recorded only once. The J gene is TRBJ2-7, the V gene TRBV6-5; TRBD1 agrees at 9 bases. In germline, CDR1 is MNHEY, CDR2 SVGAGI. The V and J ends lost 5 bases and 7 bases, in that order; junction bases with no gene match: 6. The CDR3 covers 13 residues. CDR3 protein: CASSPGDREEQYF. In DNA, the CDR3 is TGTGCCAGCAGTCCCGGGGACAGGGAGGAGCAGTACTTC.

The chain joins TRBV29-1 to TRBJ2-6, with 10 bases aligning to TRBD2. Trimming removed 4 bases from V and 0 bases from J; junction bases left unmatched: 9. Germline lookup yields CDR1 SQVTM and CDR2 ANQGSEA. The CDR3 loop spans 18 amino acids. The CDR3 coding sequence is TGCAGCGTTGCCCCGACTAGCGGGTCCGCCTCTGGGGCCAACGTCCTGACTTTC. Protein sequence: CSVAPTSGSASGANVLTF.

This sequence joins TRBV29-1 and TRBJ2-1; the match to TRBD1 covers 7 bases. The CDR3 totals 16 residues. J lost 0 bases, V lost 3 bases, and 8 bases had no gene match. The germline V gene encodes CDR1 SQVTM and CDR2 ANQGSEA. The CDR3 DNA reads TGCAGCGTTGAGGCTAGGACAGGTAGCTCCTACAATGAGCAGTTCTTC. Translating it yields CSVEARTGSSYNEQFF.

The chain uses TRBV25-1 and TRBJ2-2, with D maybe TRBD2 (5 bases). This CDR3 is 14 amino acids long. The ends were cut back, 0 bases at V and 5 bases at J, with 7 bases in the middle. CDR1 and CDR2 from the germline V gene are MGHDK and SYGVNS. The CDR3 DNA is TGTGCCAGCAGTGAATATTTAGCGACCGGGGAGCTGTTTTTT. Its protein product is CASSEYLATGELFF.

J is TRBJ2-7 and V is TRBV7-8; 7 bases are a match to TRBD1. With 5 bases clipped from V and 0 bases from J, the junction kept 4 bases outside the gene matches. Germline CDR1 reads SGHVS; CDR2 reads FQNEAQ. CDR3 size: 14 residues. CDR3 protein: CASSTGDSSYEQYF. CDR3 sequence (DNA): TGTGCCAGCAGCACCGGGGACAGCTCCTACGAGCAGTACTTC.